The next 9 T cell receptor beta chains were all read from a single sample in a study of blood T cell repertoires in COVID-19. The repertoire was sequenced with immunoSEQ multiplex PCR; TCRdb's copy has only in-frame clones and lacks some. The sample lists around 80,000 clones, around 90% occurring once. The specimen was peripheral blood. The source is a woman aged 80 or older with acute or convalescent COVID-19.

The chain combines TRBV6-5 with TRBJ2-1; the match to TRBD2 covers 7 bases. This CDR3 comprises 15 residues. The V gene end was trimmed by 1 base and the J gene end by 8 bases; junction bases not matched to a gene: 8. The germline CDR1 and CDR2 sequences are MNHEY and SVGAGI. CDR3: CASSYYRTRNDEQFF. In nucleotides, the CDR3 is TGTGCCAGCAGTTACTATCGGACTAGGAACGATGAGCAGTTCTTC.

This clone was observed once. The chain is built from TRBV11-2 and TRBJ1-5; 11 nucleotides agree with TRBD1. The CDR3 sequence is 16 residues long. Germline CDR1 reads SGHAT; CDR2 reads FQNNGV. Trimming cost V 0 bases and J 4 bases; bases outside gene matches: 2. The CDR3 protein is CASSLEGTGGNQPQHF. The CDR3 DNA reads TGTGCCAGCAGCTTAGAGGGGACAGGGGGGAATCAGCCCCAGCATTTT.

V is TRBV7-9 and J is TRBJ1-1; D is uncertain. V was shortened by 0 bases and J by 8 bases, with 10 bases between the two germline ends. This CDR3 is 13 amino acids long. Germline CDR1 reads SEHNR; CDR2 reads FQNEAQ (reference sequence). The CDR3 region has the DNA TGTGCCAGCAGCTTAGCGGGCAAGGCCGAAGCTTTCTTT. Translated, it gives CASSLAGKAEAFF.

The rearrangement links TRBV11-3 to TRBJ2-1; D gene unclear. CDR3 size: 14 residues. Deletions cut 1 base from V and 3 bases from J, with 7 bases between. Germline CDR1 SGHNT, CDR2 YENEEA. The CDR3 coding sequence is TGTGCCAGCAGCTTAGCGGGTAGCTACAATGAGCAGTTCTTC. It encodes CASSLAGSYNEQFF.

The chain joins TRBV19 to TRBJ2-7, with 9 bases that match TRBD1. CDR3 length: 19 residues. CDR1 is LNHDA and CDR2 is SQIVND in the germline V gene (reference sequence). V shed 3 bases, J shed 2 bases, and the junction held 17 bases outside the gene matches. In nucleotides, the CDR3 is TGTGCCAGTAGTATTGGGGACAGGGAAAGAGGCCGTAGTCCCTACGAGCAGTACTTC. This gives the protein CASSIGDRERGRSPYEQYF.

Here the CDR3 DNA reads TGTGCCATCAGTGGGGACAGGGGGACAGAGACCCAGTACTTC. Translating gives CAISGDRGTETQYF. The rearrangement uses TRBV10-3 and TRBJ2-5; the match to TRBD1 covers 11 bases. With 4 bases clipped from V and 4 bases from J, the junction kept 2 bases outside the gene matches. The CDR3 contains 14 residues. In germline, CDR1 is ENHRY, CDR2 SYGVKD.

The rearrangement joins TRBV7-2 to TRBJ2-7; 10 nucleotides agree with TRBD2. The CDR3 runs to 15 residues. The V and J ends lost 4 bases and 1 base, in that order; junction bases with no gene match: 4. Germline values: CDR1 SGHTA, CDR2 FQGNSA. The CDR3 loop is CASSSRLAGSYEQYF. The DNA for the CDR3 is TGTGCCAGCAGCTCGAGACTAGCGGGTTCCTACGAGCAGTACTTC.

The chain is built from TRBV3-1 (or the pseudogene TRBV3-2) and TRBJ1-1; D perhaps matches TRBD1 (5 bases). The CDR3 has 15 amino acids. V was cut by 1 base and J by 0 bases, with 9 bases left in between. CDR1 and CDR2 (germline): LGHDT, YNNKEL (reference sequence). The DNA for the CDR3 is TGTGCCAGCAGCCAAGGGACGGGGGTGAACACTGAAGCTTTCTTT. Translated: CASSQGTGVNTEAFF.

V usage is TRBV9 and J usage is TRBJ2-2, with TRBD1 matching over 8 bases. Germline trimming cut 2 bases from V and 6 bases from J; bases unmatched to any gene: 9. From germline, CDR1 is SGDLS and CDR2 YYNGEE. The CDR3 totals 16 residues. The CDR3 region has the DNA TGTGCCAGCAGCGTTGGACAGGGCGGAGGTTCCGGGGAGCTGTTTTTT. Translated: CASSVGQGGGSGELFF. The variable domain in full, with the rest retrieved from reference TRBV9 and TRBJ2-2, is DSGVTQTPKHLITATGQRVTLRCSPRSGDLSVYWYQQSLDQGLQFLIQYYNGEERAKGNILERFSAQQFPDLHSELNLSSLELGDSALYFCASSVGQGGGSGELFFGEGSRLTVL.